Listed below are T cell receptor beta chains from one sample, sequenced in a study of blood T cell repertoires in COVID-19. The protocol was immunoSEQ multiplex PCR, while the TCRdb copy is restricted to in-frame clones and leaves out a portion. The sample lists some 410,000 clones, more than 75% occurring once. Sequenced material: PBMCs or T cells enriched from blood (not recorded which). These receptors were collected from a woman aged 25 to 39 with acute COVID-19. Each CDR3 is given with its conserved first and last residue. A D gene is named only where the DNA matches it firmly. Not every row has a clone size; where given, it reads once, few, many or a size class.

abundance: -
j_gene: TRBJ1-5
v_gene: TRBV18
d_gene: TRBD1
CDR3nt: TGTGCCAGCTCACCGCTTAGACAGGGCTCCAATCAGCCCCAGCATTTT
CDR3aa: CASSPLRQGSNQPQHF

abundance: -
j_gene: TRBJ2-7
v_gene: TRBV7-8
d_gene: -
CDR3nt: TGTGCCAGCAGACCCCGGGACACCTCCTACGAGCAGTACTTC
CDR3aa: CASRPRDTSYEQYF

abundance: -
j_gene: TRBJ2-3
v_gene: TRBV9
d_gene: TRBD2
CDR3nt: TGTGCCAGCAGCGAACTAGCGGGCACAGATACGCAGTATTTT
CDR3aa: CASSELAGTDTQYF

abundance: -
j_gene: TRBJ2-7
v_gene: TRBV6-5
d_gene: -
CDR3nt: TGTGCCAGCAGTCGTGGGAGTTCCGGCGAGCAGTACTTC
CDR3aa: CASSRGSSGEQYF

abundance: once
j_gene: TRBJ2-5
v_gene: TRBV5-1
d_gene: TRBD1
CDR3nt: TGCGCCAGCAGAAGAACAGGGGGGGAGACCCAGTACTTC
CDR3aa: CASRRTGGETQYF

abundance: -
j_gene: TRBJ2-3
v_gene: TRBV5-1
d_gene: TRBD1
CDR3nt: TGCGCCAGCAGCTTCAACAGGGGGCGAGATACGCAGTATTTT
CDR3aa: CASSFNRGRDTQYF

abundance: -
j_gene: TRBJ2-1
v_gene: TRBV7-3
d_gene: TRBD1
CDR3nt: TGTGCCAGCAGCCAGACAGGGGGGAGCTCCTACAATGAGCAGTTCTTC
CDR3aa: CASSQTGGSSYNEQFF

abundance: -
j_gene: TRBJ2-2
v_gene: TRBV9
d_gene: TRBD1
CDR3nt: TGTGCCAGCAGCGTAGTGGGACAGGGTGGCACCGGGGAGCTGTTTTTT
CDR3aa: CASSVVGQGGTGELFF

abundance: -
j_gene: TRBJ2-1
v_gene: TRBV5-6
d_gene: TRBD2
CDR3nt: TGTGCCAGCAGCTTGGTACCAGCGGGGGGAAACAATGAGCAGTTCTTC
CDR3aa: CASSLVPAGGNNEQFF

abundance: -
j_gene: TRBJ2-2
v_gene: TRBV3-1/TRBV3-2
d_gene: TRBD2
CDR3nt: TGTGCCAGCAGCCAAGGAAGCGGGGGGGCCAGGGAGCTGTTTTTT
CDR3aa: CASSQGSGGARELFF

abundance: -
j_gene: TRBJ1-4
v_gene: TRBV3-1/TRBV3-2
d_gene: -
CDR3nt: TGTGCCAGCAGCGCACGGACAGACCTTAATGAAAAACTGTTTTTT
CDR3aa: CASSARTDLNEKLFF

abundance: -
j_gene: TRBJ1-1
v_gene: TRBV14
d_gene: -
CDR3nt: TGTGCCAGCAGCCAATGGGGGCGGGTGGAAATTACCACTGAAGCTTTCTTT
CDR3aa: CASSQWGRVEITTEAFF

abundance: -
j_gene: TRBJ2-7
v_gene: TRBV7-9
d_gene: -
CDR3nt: TGTGCCAGCAGCTTGGGGGGAGGCTACGAGCAGTACTTC
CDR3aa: CASSLGGGYEQYF

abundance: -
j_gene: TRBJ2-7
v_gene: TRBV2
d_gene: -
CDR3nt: TGTGCCAGCAGTGAATCTCGGTACGAGCAGTACTTC
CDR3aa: CASSESRYEQYF

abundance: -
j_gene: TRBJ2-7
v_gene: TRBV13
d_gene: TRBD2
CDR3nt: TGTGCCAGCAGCTATACCCGGACTAGCGGCTACGAGCAGTACTTC
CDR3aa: CASSYTRTSGYEQYF

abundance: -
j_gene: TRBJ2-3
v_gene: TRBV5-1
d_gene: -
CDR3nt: TGCGCCAGCAGCTTGGGGGGGGGCCTGACAGATACGCAGTATTTT
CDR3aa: CASSLGGGLTDTQYF

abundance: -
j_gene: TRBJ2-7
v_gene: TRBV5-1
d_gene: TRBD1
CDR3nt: TGCGCCAGCAGCTTGCCCGGACAGGGGTCCTACGAGCAGTACTTC
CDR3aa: CASSLPGQGSYEQYF

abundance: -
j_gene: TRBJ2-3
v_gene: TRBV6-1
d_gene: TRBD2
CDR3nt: TGTGCCAGCACTGAAAGTCGGGGGGGGTATGGTACGCAGTATTTT
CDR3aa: CASTESRGGYGTQYF

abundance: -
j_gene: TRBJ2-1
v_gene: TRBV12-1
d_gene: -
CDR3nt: TGTGCCAGCCCTTCGGACAGGGAGGAGGGTGAGCAGTTCTTC
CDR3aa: CASPSDREEGEQFF

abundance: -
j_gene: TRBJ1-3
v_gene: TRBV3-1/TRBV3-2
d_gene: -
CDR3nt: TGTGCCAGCAGCCAAGCAGAGGCAGGGCCTGGAAACACCATATATTTT
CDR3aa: CASSQAEAGPGNTIYF

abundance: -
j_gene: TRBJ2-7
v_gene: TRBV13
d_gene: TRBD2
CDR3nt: TGTGCCAGCAGCTGGACTAGCGGGGTAGGCGAGCAGTACTTC
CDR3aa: CASSWTSGVGEQYF

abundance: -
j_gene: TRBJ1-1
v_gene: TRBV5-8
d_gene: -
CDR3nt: TGTGCCAGCAGCGCTTCGAAGGGGACTCCTCGCCCTTTCTTT
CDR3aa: CASSASKGTPRPFF

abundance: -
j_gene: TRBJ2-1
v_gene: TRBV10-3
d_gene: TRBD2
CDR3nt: TGTGCCATCAGGGTTAGCGGGGGGGCTTATGAGCAGTTCTTC
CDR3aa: CAIRVSGGAYEQFF

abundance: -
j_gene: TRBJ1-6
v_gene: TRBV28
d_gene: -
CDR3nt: TGTGCCAGCAAGGGAGGAAATTCACCCCTCCACTTT
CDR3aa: CASKGGNSPLHF

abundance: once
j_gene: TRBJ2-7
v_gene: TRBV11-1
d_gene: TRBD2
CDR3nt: TGTGCCAGCAGCTACTACGGACTAGCGCCTCAGGAGCAGTACTTC
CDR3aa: CASSYYGLAPQEQYF

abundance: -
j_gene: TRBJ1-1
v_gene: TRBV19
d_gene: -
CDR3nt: TGTGCCAGTAGTATATTACAGGGGAACACTGAAGCTTTCTTT
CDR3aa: CASSILQGNTEAFF

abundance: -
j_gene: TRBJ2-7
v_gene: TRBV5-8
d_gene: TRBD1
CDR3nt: TGTGCCAGCAGATCTAACAGGGGCACAGCCTACGAGCAGTACTTC
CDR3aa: CASRSNRGTAYEQYF